This T cell receptor (beta chain) was profiled in a study of blood T cell repertoires in COVID-19. For the study at large: COVID-19 samples from acute and convalescent phases originated in the United States, Italy and Spain. T cells, B-cell-depleted T cells, or PBMCs supplied cDNA or gDNA.

Per the germline V gene, CDR1 is MRHNA and CDR2 is SNTAGT. This CDR3 is built from 15 residues. V lost 3 bases to trimming and J lost 5 bases, with 16 bases between them. Per the original data handling: From reference gene primer amplification, estimates of nucleated cell counts were derived. Sequencing was performed with immunoSEQ multiplex PCR; in TCRdb, only in-frame clones are kept and a portion is missing. V and J calls and clone size come straight from that table; D and trimming were deduced from the DNA. The repertoire has over 150,000 clones, roughly 84% of them found once; the top ten carry approximately 10%.

What was sequenced was peripheral blood. The rearrangement joins TRBV6-4 to TRBJ1-1; D is uncertain. This TCR was sampled from a man aged 70 or older with active or convalescent COVID-19. The CDR3 DNA follows: TGTGCCAGCAGTGAAGGAGGGTCCCCAGGAACTGAAGCTTTCTTT. This gives the protein CASSEGGSPGTEAFF.